This T cell receptor beta chain was obtained from a study of brain T cells in children with intractable seizures. The CDR3 totals 15 residues. Deletions cut 0 bases from V and 2 bases from J, with 11 bases between. CDR1 and CDR2 from the germline V gene are SGHKS and YYEKEE (reference sequence). Profiled with immunoSEQ multiplex PCR; TCRdb holds only in-frame clones, not every one. The data show about 80,000 clones, around nine tenths seen once. Only cases whose brain tissue showed the highest T cell transcript signatures were sequenced. Study-level findings and limits: Pre-surgery blood may have been undersampled, hiding some clones. Patients' HCMV serostatus was unknown; virus specificity rests on CDR3 similarity alone.

As concerns this clone: The antigen remains undetermined.

This specimen was peripheral blood, taken at surgery. The genes are TRBV5-5 and TRBJ1-1; unclear D gene. The clonotype comes from a girl aged 2 to 10 with Rasmussen encephalitis and intractable seizures. The CDR3 DNA is TGTGCCAGCAGCTTGGCCGGTAGGGCTAACACTGAAGCTTTCTTT. Translating gives CASSLAGRANTEAFF.